This T cell receptor beta chain was retrieved from a study of T-cell reconstitution after alpha-beta-depleted transplantation in children. Whole-study findings and limits: In some patients, recipient T cells and intrathymic progenitors surviving conditioning explained high day-60 diversity. Two months or so post-transplant, alpha-beta T cells reportedly derived from several hundred expanded graft clones. After one year, T-cell counts and TCRbeta diversity mostly came from new T cells.

The TCRbeta library incorporated unique molecular identifiers. Each CDR3 protein gets one entry after TCRdb re-called the PCR reads with MiXCR. Among fewer than 450,000 distinct CDR3 sequences listed, roughly 15% were seen once. This clonotype was recorded a few times. The target antigen is unknown. The clonotype originates from a male patient between 2 and 15 years old who had a stem cell transplant for acute lymphoblastic leukemia, so the T cells may come from the graft donor. The specimen comprised PBMCs, mostly from graft donor cells, sampled 360 days after TCRalphabeta/CD19-depleted stem cell transplant.

CDR3 in amino acids: CSANMDRGTDTQYF. Written as DNA, the CDR3 is TGCAGTGCCAACATGGACAGGGGCACAGATACGCAGTATTTT. The chain employs TRBV20-1 and TRBJ2-3, with 8 bases fitting TRBD1. Per germline, CDR1 DFQATT and CDR2 SNEGSKA (reference sequence). This CDR3 comprises 14 residues. The trim removed 6 bases at V and 1 base at J, leaving 6 bases unmatched.